The present T cell receptor beta chain was sequenced within a study of blood T cell repertoires in COVID-19. On the study more broadly: Sites in the United States, Italy and Spain provided acute and convalescent COVID-19 samples. T cells, B-cell-depleted T cells, or PBMCs supplied cDNA or gDNA.

In the original analysis: Amplified reference gene primers provided the basis for estimating nucleated cell counts. The protocol was immunoSEQ multiplex PCR, while the TCRdb copy is restricted to in-frame clones and leaves out a portion. V, J and clone size are those of that table, while D and trimming were read from the DNA. Of roughly 97,000 clones detected, roughly 82% appear once; the ten largest clones hold about 5%. Trimming cost V 4 bases and J 10 bases; bases outside gene matches: 11. The CDR3 is 14 amino acids. Per the germline V gene, CDR1 is SGHNT and CDR2 is YYREEE (reference sequence). This TCR came from a man aged 55-75 years with acute or convalescent COVID-19. The material sequenced was peripheral blood. V gene TRBV5-4 combines with J gene TRBJ1-1; 9 positions match TRBD1. CDR3 protein: CASSAPSGTGRAFF. The CDR3, as DNA: TGTGCCAGCAGCGCCCCTTCCGGGACAGGGAGAGCTTTCTTT.